This T cell receptor (beta chain) derives from a study of cytotoxic CD8 clonotypes in ibrutinib-treated CLL. In the study overall: Enrolment comprised eleven to twelve relapsed/refractory and more than 14 treatment-naive patients; roughly 17 were IGHV unmutated. Responses comprised 24 partial and 2 complete; at median around 72 months, 14 remained remitted and about twelve progressed.

V shed 0 bases and J 2 bases; nucleotides not matched to a gene: 14. This CDR3 is 19 amino acids long. The V gene's germline CDR1 is MGHRA and CDR2 YSYEKL. With regard to this clone: What it binds is not known.

Findings and limits, study-wide: Pretreatment clonality was elevated relative to age-matched healthy donors and paralleled circulating CD8+ T-cell counts.

T cells were sequenced at a targeted depth of 1 in 200,000 to 1 in 1 million. The assay was immunoSEQ multiplex PCR, and TCRdb's table has in-frame clones only and misses some. The sample carries fewer than 400,000 clones, roughly 70% recorded once. V gene TRBV4-1 combines with J gene TRBJ2-5, with 8 bases fitting TRBD2. The source is a human donor with chronic lymphocytic leukemia. Sequenced material: PBMCs, taken after 36 months of ibrutinib treatment. CDR3 nucleotides: TGCGCCAGCAGCCAAGAGATCTTCGGGCTAGCGGGTACACAAGAGACCCAGTACTTC. Translated: CASSQEIFGLAGTQETQYF.